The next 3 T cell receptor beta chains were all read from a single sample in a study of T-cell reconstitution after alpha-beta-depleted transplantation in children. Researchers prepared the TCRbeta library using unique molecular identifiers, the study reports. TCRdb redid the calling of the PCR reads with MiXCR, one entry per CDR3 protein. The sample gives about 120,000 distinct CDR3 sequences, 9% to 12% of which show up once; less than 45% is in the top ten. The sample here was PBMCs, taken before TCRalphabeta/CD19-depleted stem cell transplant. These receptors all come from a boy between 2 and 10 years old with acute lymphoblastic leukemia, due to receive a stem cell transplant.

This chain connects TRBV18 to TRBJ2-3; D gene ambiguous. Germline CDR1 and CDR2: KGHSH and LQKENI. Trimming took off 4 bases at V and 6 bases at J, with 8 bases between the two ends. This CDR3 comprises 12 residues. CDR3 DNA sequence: TGTGCCAGCTCACACTACGGCGATACGCAGTATTTT. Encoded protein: CASSHYGDTQYF. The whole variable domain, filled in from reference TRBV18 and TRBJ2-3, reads NAGVMQNPRHLVRRRGQEARLRCSPMKGHSHVYWYRQLPEEGLKFMVYLQKENIIDESGMPKERFSAEFPKEGPSILRIQQVVRGDSAAYFCASSHYGDTQYFGPGTRLTVL.

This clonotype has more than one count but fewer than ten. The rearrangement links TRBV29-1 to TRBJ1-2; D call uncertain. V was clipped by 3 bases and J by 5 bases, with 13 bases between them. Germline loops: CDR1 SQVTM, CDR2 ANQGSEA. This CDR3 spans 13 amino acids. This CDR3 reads CSVDPPTGYGYTF. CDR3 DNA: TGCAGCGTTGACCCCCCCACTGGGTATGGCTACACCTTC.

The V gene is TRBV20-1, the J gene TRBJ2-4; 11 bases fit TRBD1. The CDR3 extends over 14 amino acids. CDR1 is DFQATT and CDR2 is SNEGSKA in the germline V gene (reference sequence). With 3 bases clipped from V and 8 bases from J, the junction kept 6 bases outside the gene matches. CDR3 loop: CSASSGQGAHIQYF. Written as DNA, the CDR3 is TGCAGTGCTAGTAGCGGACAGGGGGCCCACATTCAGTACTTC.